These T cell receptor beta chains were read from a single sample in a study of Ad26.COV2.S vaccination and SARS-CoV-2 variants. Sequencing was performed with immunoSEQ multiplex PCR; in TCRdb, only in-frame clones are kept and a portion is missing. Among around 450,000 clones listed, approximately 88% were seen once. The source was peripheral blood, collected in a trial of Ad26.COV2.S vaccine versus placebo. The receptors stem from a person between 18 and 65 years old who received the Ad26.COV2.S COVID-19 vaccine or a placebo. Both conserved end residues are part of each CDR3. D genes are given only for firm matches. Some rows mark clone size as missing; the rest say once, few, many or name a class of expanded clone.

CASSQKQGNQPQHF TGTGCCAGCAGCCAAAAACAGGGGAATCAGCCCCAGCATTTT once TRBJ1-5 TRBD1 TRBV3-1/TRBV3-2
CASSQGGNYGYTF TGTGCCAGCAGCCAAGGGGGAAACTATGGCTACACCTTC - TRBJ1-2 - TRBV11-2
CASSDRGPYEQYF TGTGCCAGCAGCGACAGGGGGCCCTACGAGCAGTACTTC once TRBJ2-7 TRBD1 TRBV27
CASSPRGDTQYF TGTGCCAGCAGTCCCAGGGGGGATACGCAGTATTTT - TRBJ2-3 TRBD1 TRBV12-3/TRBV12-4
CAWSLGVRNTIYF TGTGCCTGGAGCTTGGGGGTCCGAAACACCATATATTTT - TRBJ1-3 - TRBV30
CASSLAGTGGAYNEQFF TGTGCCAGCAGCTTAGCCGGTACAGGGGGCGCCTACAATGAGCAGTTCTTC - TRBJ2-1 TRBD1 TRBV7-2
CASSSGGRGGELFF TGTGCCAGCAGCTCGGGGGGCCGGGGCGGGGAGCTGTTTTTT - TRBJ2-2 - TRBV7-2
CASSSDRYNEQFF TGTGCCAGCAGCTCAGACAGGTACAATGAGCAGTTCTTC - TRBJ2-1 - TRBV11-2
CASSSVGTDRDQPQHF TGTGCCAGCAGCTCCGTCGGGACAGACCGAGACCAGCCCCAGCATTTT - TRBJ1-5 TRBD1 TRBV7-9
CASSLVQGTSGGYTF TGTGCCAGCAGCTTAGTACAGGGGACATCGGGTGGCTACACCTTC - TRBJ1-2 TRBD1 TRBV7-9
CASTSGRDYEQYF TGTGCCAGCACGTCAGGCAGGGATTACGAGCAGTACTTC - TRBJ2-7 - TRBV6-5
CASSIIRPDVGNTEAFF TGTGCCAGTAGTATAATTCGCCCAGATGTTGGTAACACTGAAGCTTTCTTT - TRBJ1-1 - TRBV19
CASSGRDGKAFF TGTGCCAGTAGTGGCCGTGACGGTAAAGCTTTCTTT - TRBJ1-1 - TRBV19